The 21 T cell receptor beta chains listed next were all sequenced from one sample in a study of blood T cells in healthy people across ages. A J-beta primer mix and a sample-barcoded 5' primer were used in a second PCR of roughly 6 to 12 cycles. Each CDR3 protein gets one entry after TCRdb re-called the 5' RACE reads with MiXCR. Counted here are under 850,000 distinct CDR3 sequences, around 34% occurring once; the ten biggest clones make up 13%. The sequenced material came from blood. Receptors were obtained from a man aged 18 to 29 in good health.

The rearrangement links TRBV6-5 to TRBJ1-2; D is possibly TRBD1 (5 bases). The germline V gene has CDR1 MNHEY and CDR2 SVGAGI. With 2 bases removed from V and 6 bases from J, the gap between germline ends came to 16 bases. The CDR3 has 15 residues. CDR3 nucleotide sequence: TGTGCCAGCAGTTACGGGACGCGGGTCGCGGATGGCTACACCTTC. Its protein is CASSYGTRVADGYTF.

The J gene is TRBJ2-3, the V gene TRBV5-1, with 7 bases matching TRBD1. The CDR3 is 13 residues long. Trimming at V came to 6 bases and at J to 2 bases, leaving 3 bases not matched to a gene. In germline, CDR1 is SGHRS, CDR2 YFSETQ. CDR3 sequence reads: CASNTGDTDTQYF. The CDR3 coding sequence is TGCGCCAGCAACACAGGGGACACAGATACGCAGTATTTT.

This clonotype was counted a few times. J is TRBJ1-1 and V is TRBV6-5; D unresolved. Between the trimmed V and J ends, which lost 10 bases and 2 bases, there was a span of 11 bases. Germline V gene data show CDR1 as MNHEY and CDR2 as SVGAGI. This CDR3 is 12 amino acids long. As DNA, the CDR3 is TGTGCCACCAAGGATGCAAACACTGAAGCTTTCTTT. Encoded protein: CATKDANTEAFF.

This chain joins TRBV4-3 and TRBJ2-2; possible D gene TRBD1, 5 bases. Trimming shortened V by 0 bases and J by 6 bases, and 14 bases separated the two germline ends. The CDR3 totals 16 residues. The V gene's germline CDR1 is LGHNA and CDR2 YSLEER. CDR3 DNA sequence: TGCGCCAGCAGCCAAGACGGCGTGGGGCTGCCCGGGGAGCTGTTTTTT. Its protein is CASSQDGVGLPGELFF.

The chain uses TRBV6-6 and TRBJ2-2; 7 positions match TRBD2. The CDR3 consists of 15 residues. Germline lookup yields CDR1 MNHNY and CDR2 SVGAGI (reference sequence). V gave up 0 bases and J gave up 5 bases; unmatched junction bases: 3. The CDR3 DNA follows: TGTGCCAGCAGTTACTCGAACGGGAGGACCGGGGAGCTGTTTTTT. It specifies CASSYSNGRTGELFF.

This clonotype was detected a few times. DNA for the CDR3: TGTGCCAGCAGCTACGACCGGTTTCAGTACTTC. It codes for CASSYDRFQYF. V and J are TRBV3-1 and TRBJ2-5; D gene unclear. Trimming stripped 5 bases from V and 11 bases from J, with 12 bases between. Looked up from germline, CDR1 is LGHDT and CDR2 is YNNKEL (reference sequence). The length of the CDR3 is 11 residues.

The gene calls are TRBV20-1 and TRBJ1-1, with TRBD1 identical over 9 bases. Germline CDR1 reads DFQATT; CDR2 reads SNEGSKA (reference sequence). CDR3 length: 14 residues. The trim removed 5 bases at V and 1 base at J, leaving 5 bases unmatched. For the CDR3, the DNA is TGCAGTGCTCCGGACAGGGGTCGGAACACTGAAGCTTTCTTT. It encodes CSAPDRGRNTEAFF.

The DNA for the CDR3 is TGTGCCAGCAGCTTAGGTACAGGGTACGGGAATGAAAAACTGTTTTTT. Amino acids: CASSLGTGYGNEKLFF. The chain combines TRBV7-2 with TRBJ1-4; perhaps TRBD1 as D (6 bases). The CDR3 contains 16 residues. Germline V gene sequence: CDR1 SGHTA, CDR2 FQGNSA. Trimming removed 1 base from V and 5 bases from J, with 14 bases in between.

This sequence joins TRBV3-1 and TRBJ1-2; D may be TRBD1 (5 bases). There are 14 residues in the CDR3. The V end was cut by 0 bases, the J end by 6 bases, with 11 bases between. CDR1 and CDR2 from the germline V gene are LGHDT and YNNKEL (reference sequence). For the CDR3, the DNA is TGTGCCAGCAGCCAAGATGGGGGAAGGGATGGCTACACCTTC. This gives the protein CASSQDGGRDGYTF.

The rearrangement links TRBV12-3 or TRBV12-4 to TRBJ1-1; tentative D call: TRBD1 (6 bases). V was cut by 5 bases and J by 7 bases, with 8 bases left in between. The CDR3 loop spans 11 amino acids. CDR3 sequence: CASSGQNEAFF. The CDR3 nucleotides are TGTGCCAGCAGTGGACAGAATGAAGCTTTCTTT.

This sequence joins TRBV9 and TRBJ2-7, with no clear D. This CDR3 region has 12 residues. Between the trimmed V and J ends, which lost 4 bases and 7 bases, there was a span of 12 bases. The germline CDR1 and CDR2 sequences are SGDLS and YYNGEE. The chain's CDR3 is CASSHGDSEQYF. CDR3 nucleotide sequence: TGTGCCAGCAGCCACGGTGATAGTGAGCAGTACTTC.

The chain carries TRBV20-1 and TRBJ2-1; 8 bases line up with TRBD2. Germline V lookup: CDR1 DFQATT, CDR2 SNEGSKA (reference sequence). CDR3 length: 15 amino acids. The V segment lost 3 bases and the J segment 6 bases; nucleotides outside the gene matches: 10. CDR3: CSARESGGPSNEQFF. CDR3 DNA sequence: TGCAGTGCTAGGGAGTCGGGGGGGCCTTCCAATGAGCAGTTCTTC.

This chain uses TRBV20-1 with TRBJ1-2; TRBD1 matches 7 bases. Germline-derived CDR1 and CDR2 are DFQATT and SNEGSKA (reference sequence). The CDR3 is 13 amino acids. V trimming: 6 bases; J trimming: 8 bases; junction bases outside the gene matches: 12. The CDR3 loop reads CSAFNRVGGGYTF. The CDR3 region has the DNA TGCAGTGCATTCAACAGGGTAGGGGGCGGCTACACCTTC.

This clonotype has more than one count but fewer than ten. The chain has TRBV20-1 and TRBJ2-5; TRBD1 agrees at 7 bases. This CDR3 contains 13 residues. Germline V CDR1 and CDR2: DFQATT, SNEGSKA (reference sequence). V trimming: 0 bases; J trimming: 5 bases; junction bases outside the gene matches: 3. Written as DNA, the CDR3 is TGCAGTGCTAGAGAGACAGGGTGGGAGACCCAGTACTTC. Encoded protein: CSARETGWETQYF.

The rearrangement links TRBV5-6 to TRBJ2-1; no firm D call. The length of the CDR3 is 14 residues. Germline assignment: CDR1 SGHDT and CDR2 YYEEEE. Trimming left V 4 bases short and J 6 bases short, with 14 bases between. For the CDR3, the DNA is TGTGCCAGCAGCGTCCAGGAGTGGGGCAATGAGCAGTTCTTC. Its translation is CASSVQEWGNEQFF.

With respect to this clonotype: Since a much larger clone is just one base distant, this may be a read error. The rearrangement uses TRBV9 and TRBJ2-3; tentatively, D is TRBD2 (5 bases). The CDR3 covers 14 residues. CDR1 and CDR2 from the germline V gene are SGDLS and YYNGEE. DNA of the CDR3: TGTGCCGGCAGTTCCCCCGGGAACACAGATACGCAGTATTTT. This translates into CAGSSPGNTDTQYF.

This clonotype has more than one count but fewer than ten. The chain employs TRBV6-6 and TRBJ1-5; unclear D gene. Looked up from germline, CDR1 is MNHNY and CDR2 is SVGAGI (reference sequence). V gave up 2 bases and J gave up 5 bases, with 4 bases separating them. The CDR3 sequence is 12 residues long. The CDR3 region has the DNA TGTGCCAGCAGTTACGTCGATCAGCCCCAGCATTTT. Protein: CASSYVDQPQHF.

This clonotype was picked up many times. DNA of the CDR3: TGTGCCAGCAGTTACGTGGGGAGTAGCTACACCTTC. It codes for CASSYVGSSYTF. V is TRBV6-5 and J is TRBJ1-2; D is ambiguous. Looked up from germline, CDR1 is MNHEY and CDR2 is SVGAGI. Between the trimmed V and J ends, which lost 2 bases and 9 bases, there was a span of 10 bases. The CDR3 is made up of 12 amino acids.

Of note for this clonotype: A much larger clonotype is one base distant, so this may be a read error. The chain has TRBV15 and TRBJ2-5; D unresolved. This CDR3 is built from 11 residues. V shed 0 bases and J shed 11 bases, with 7 bases lying between them. Looked up from germline, CDR1 is LNHNV and CDR2 is YYDKDF (reference sequence). For the CDR3, the DNA is TGTGCCACCAGCAGAGAGGACCGGCAGTACTTC. Encoded protein: CATSREDRQYF.

The chain joins TRBV27 to TRBJ1-1; D may be TRBD1 (5 bases). CDR3 length equals 18 residues. Germline V gene sequence: CDR1 MNHEY, CDR2 SMNVEV (reference sequence). V was clipped by 5 bases and J by 1 base, with 23 bases between them. CDR3 DNA: TGTGCCAGCAGTCCGTCGACAGACCCCCTAATTCGGAACACTGAAGCTTTCTTT. It translates to CASSPSTDPLIRNTEAFF.

The chain carries TRBV6-5 and TRBJ2-7, with 11 positions matching TRBD2. The V gene end was trimmed by 0 bases and the J gene end by 2 bases; junction bases not matched to a gene: 9. Germline-derived CDR1 and CDR2 are MNHEY and SVGAGI. The length of the CDR3 is 18 residues. For the CDR3, the DNA is TGTGCCAGCAGTTACTCTGAGTCTAGCGGGGGGTTTCCCTACGAGCAGTACTTC. Residues: CASSYSESSGGFPYEQYF.